The present TCR beta chain was sequenced within a study of cytomegalovirus exposure and HLA in healthy donors. Regarding the study as a whole: TCR beta chains numbering more than 150 were designated cytomegalovirus-associated. Specificity for CMV antigens was confirmed in vitro for a few of the CMV-associated chains. While the bulk of TCR sequences proved rare, some public TCRs turned up in many donors.

Looked up from germline, CDR1 is MNHEY and CDR2 is SVGAGI. V was pared by 1 base and J by 9 bases, with 5 bases of the junction left unmatched. The CDR3 is 14 amino acids. Only in-frame clones appear in the TCRdb table, and some are missing; sequencing was by immunoSEQ multiplex PCR. Among 110,000 or so clones listed, under 85% were seen once. On this clone itself: Its specificity is not known.

A 120-subject validation cohort, separate from the approximately 670-subject first cohort, supplied the donors. Sequencing used PBMCs. The gene calls are TRBV6-5 and TRBJ2-1; 8 positions agree with TRBD1. The clonotype was recovered from a woman under 30 in good health and CMV-seronegative. CDR3 sequence: CASSYFQGAAEQFF. CDR3 coding DNA: TGTGCCAGCAGTTACTTCCAGGGGGCTGCTGAGCAGTTCTTC.